This T cell receptor (beta chain) is from a study of blood T cell repertoires in COVID-19. Study-wide context: Material from acute and convalescent COVID-19 was sourced from the United States, Italy and Spain. PBMCs, B-cell-depleted T cells, or T cells provided the cDNA or gDNA that made up the material.

The table came from immunoSEQ multiplex PCR; TCRdb's copy has only in-frame clones and leaves some out. The sample consists of roughly 250,000 clones, under 90% of them appearing once. Trimming cost V 5 bases and J 5 bases; bases outside gene matches: 17. Germline V gene sequence: CDR1 LGHDT, CDR2 YNNKEL (reference sequence). The CDR3 is 17 residues long. This sequence was found in a woman between 55 and 75 years old with active or convalescent COVID-19. The sample comprised peripheral blood. J is TRBJ2-5 and V is TRBV3-1 (or the pseudogene TRBV3-2); 7 nucleotides line up with TRBD1. CDR3 sequence reads: CASSDEGRATGDETQYF. The CDR3 region has the DNA TGTGCCAGCAGCGACGAGGGGCGGGCTACAGGGGATGAGACCCAGTACTTC.